Listed below are T cell receptor beta chains from one sample, sequenced in a study of cytomegalovirus exposure and HLA in healthy donors. Generated by immunoSEQ multiplex PCR, the TCRdb table keeps only in-frame clones and is missing some. The data contain about 130,000 clones, 89% of them singletons. Sequencing used PBMCs. These receptors originate from a man between 25 and 39 years old in good health and CMV-seronegative. CDR3s include the opening cysteine and the closing phenylalanine or tryptophan. The D gene is left open where the match is weak. Clone size is given for some rows only: seen once, a few or many times, or a class if the clone is expanded.

D gene	V gene	J gene	clone size	CDR3 protein	CDR3 DNA
-	TRBV6-1	TRBJ1-2	-	CASSNFYGYTF	TGTGCCAGCAGCAACTTCTATGGCTACACCTTC
-	TRBV6-5	TRBJ1-3	-	CASRPGGGNTIYF	TGTGCCAGCCGACCGGGGGGCGGAAACACCATATATTTT
-	TRBV18	TRBJ1-1	-	CASSGTGLAFF	TGTGCCAGCTCAGGAACGGGACTGGCTTTCTTT
TRBD2	TRBV5-4	TRBJ2-1	-	CASSLALAGNNEQFF	TGTGCCAGCAGCTTGGCCCTAGCGGGGAACAATGAGCAGTTCTTC
-	TRBV20-1	TRBJ2-5	-	CSALEGETQYF	TGCAGTGCGCTGGAGGGGGAGACCCAGTACTTC
-	TRBV7-9	TRBJ2-7	-	CASSLISEEQYF	TGTGCCAGCAGCTTAATTTCGGAGGAGCAGTACTTC
TRBD2	TRBV2	TRBJ2-3	-	CASSPRGGTFTDTQYF	TGTGCCAGCAGCCCACGCGGGGGAACCTTCACAGATACGCAGTATTTT
TRBD1	TRBV15	TRBJ1-5	-	CATSTDRGWHQPQHF	TGTGCCACCAGCACAGACAGGGGGTGGCATCAGCCCCAGCATTTT
-	TRBV28	TRBJ2-1	few	CASSLGRGSYNEQFF	TGTGCCAGCAGTTTGGGGCGGGGCTCCTACAATGAGCAGTTCTTC
TRBD2	TRBV4-3	TRBJ2-1	-	CASSPGTSGGPYNEQFF	TGCGCCAGCAGCCCGGGGACTAGCGGGGGGCCCTACAATGAGCAGTTCTTC
-	TRBV7-9	TRBJ1-6	few	CASSPTSNSPLHF	TGTGCCAGCAGCCCGACATCGAATTCACCCCTCCACTTT
-	TRBV5-5	TRBJ1-5	-	CASSLVDNINQPQHF	TGTGCCAGCAGCTTGGTGGACAACATCAATCAGCCCCAGCATTTT
-	TRBV19	TRBJ1-5	-	CASSKPGLSYKVNQPQHF	TGTGCCAGTAGTAAACCGGGACTCAGTTATAAGGTAAATCAGCCCCAGCATTTT
-	TRBV6-6	TRBJ2-1	-	CASSYDRSVYNEQFF	TGTGCCAGCAGTTACGACAGGAGTGTGTACAATGAGCAGTTCTTC
TRBD1	TRBV6-6	TRBJ1-1	-	CASRDRAVTEAFF	TGTGCCAGCAGGGACAGGGCAGTTACTGAAGCTTTCTTT
-	TRBV15	TRBJ2-7	-	CATQGGGEQYF	TGTGCCACCCAGGGGGGCGGCGAGCAGTACTTC
-	TRBV7-9	TRBJ1-1	-	CASSPGLIEAFF	TGTGCCAGCAGCCCTGGACTGATTGAAGCTTTCTTT
TRBD1	TRBV11-2	TRBJ1-5	-	CASSPRTGGAGQPQHF	TGTGCCAGCAGCCCAAGGACAGGGGGAGCGGGCCAGCCCCAGCATTTT
-	TRBV7-2	TRBJ2-7	once	CASSLVGGAVSSYEQYF	TGTGCCAGCAGCTTAGTTGGAGGGGCTGTGAGCTCCTACGAGCAGTACTTC
-	TRBV9	TRBJ1-1	-	CASRAAGFDTEAFF	TGTGCCAGCAGAGCTGCCGGTTTCGACACTGAAGCTTTCTTT
TRBD1	TRBV2	TRBJ2-7	-	CASSDGRTGTYEQYF	TGTGCCAGCAGTGATGGGAGGACAGGGACGTACGAGCAGTACTTC
-	TRBV19	TRBJ2-2	-	CASSPGTNTGELFF	TGTGCCAGTAGCCCAGGAACGAACACCGGGGAGCTGTTTTTT
-	TRBV5-6	TRBJ2-3	-	CASSLTASTDTQYF	TGTGCCAGCAGCTTGACTGCTAGCACAGATACGCAGTATTTT
-	TRBV6-1	TRBJ1-6	-	CASSESRVDNSPLHF	TGTGCCAGCAGTGAGTCCAGGGTCGATAATTCACCCCTCCACTTT
TRBD2	TRBV12-5	TRBJ2-1	-	CASGLPGAGGSYNEQFF	TGTGCTAGTGGTCTCCCGGGGGCGGGGGGTTCCTACAATGAGCAGTTCTTC
-	TRBV4-3	TRBJ2-1	once	CASSRRMDEQFF	TGCGCCAGCAGCCGCAGGATGGATGAGCAGTTCTTC
-	TRBV4-2	TRBJ2-3	-	CASSQEVTGAPTDTQYF	TGTGCCAGCAGCCAAGAAGTCACGGGAGCCCCCACAGATACGCAGTATTTT
-	TRBV2	TRBJ1-2	-	CASSSGQYYGYTF	TGTGCCAGCAGCTCAGGACAGTACTATGGCTACACCTTC
TRBD2	TRBV6-5	TRBJ2-3	-	CASSKRGGQLDTQYF	TGTGCCAGCAGCAAGCGGGGGGGCCAGTTAGATACGCAGTATTTT
TRBD1	TRBV7-6	TRBJ2-1	-	CASTNRGHNNEQFF	TGTGCCAGCACAAACAGGGGGCATAACAATGAGCAGTTCTTC
TRBD1	TRBV4-1	TRBJ1-2	-	CASSQDLGRGDYGYTF	TGCGCCAGCAGCCAAGATCTTGGCAGGGGGGACTATGGCTACACCTTC
-	TRBV2	TRBJ1-2	few	CASTRSAVYGYTF	TGTGCCAGCACTAGGTCGGCGGTCTATGGCTACACCTTC
TRBD2	TRBV7-2	TRBJ2-5	-	CASSLQVTSGGAGQTQYF	TGTGCCAGCAGCTTACAAGTAACTAGCGGGGGGGCCGGTCAGACCCAGTACTTC
-	TRBV9	TRBJ2-1	-	CASSVNTSPYNEQFF	TGTGCCAGCAGCGTAAACACGTCCCCCTACAATGAGCAGTTCTTC
-	TRBV14	TRBJ1-2	once	CASSRPTGYGYTF	TGTGCCAGCAGCCGACCGACTGGCTATGGCTACACCTTC
-	TRBV27	TRBJ1-2	-	CASRSAWGSLFGYTF	TGTGCCAGCAGATCCGCATGGGGCTCCCTATTTGGCTACACCTTC
TRBD2	TRBV4-1	TRBJ2-5	-	CASSLEGLAQETQYF	TGCGCCAGCAGCCTCGAGGGACTAGCGCAAGAGACCCAGTACTTC
-	TRBV6-5	TRBJ1-1	-	CASSSLDTNTEAFF	TGTGCCAGCAGTTCCCTGGACACCAACACTGAAGCTTTCTTT
TRBD1	TRBV5-1	TRBJ2-7	-	CASSLGTGVIYEQYF	TGCGCCAGCAGCTTGGGGACAGGGGTAATCTACGAGCAGTACTTC
-	TRBV27	TRBJ1-1	-	CASSLLAGTRNTEAFF	TGTGCCAGCAGTTTATTGGCCGGGACAAGAAACACTGAAGCTTTCTTT
-	TRBV28	TRBJ1-2	few	CATQARVYGYTF	TGTGCCACGCAAGCCAGGGTCTATGGCTACACCTTC
-	TRBV28	TRBJ2-5	-	CASRAPGGETQYF	TGTGCCTCGAGGGCCCCTGGCGGGGAGACCCAGTACTTC
-	TRBV28	TRBJ1-2	-	CASSLAYYGYGYTF	TGTGCCAGCAGTTTAGCGTATTATGGCTATGGCTACACCTTC
TRBD1	TRBV10-2	TRBJ1-2	-	CASSGVDRGYYGYTF	TGCGCCAGCAGTGGAGTCGACAGGGGGTACTATGGCTACACCTTC
-	TRBV18	TRBJ1-1	-	CASSLIGRNTEAFF	TGTGCCAGCTCACTCATTGGCAGGAACACTGAAGCTTTCTTT
-	TRBV6-1	TRBJ1-5	-	CASNNRASNQPQHF	TGTGCCAGCAACAACAGGGCCTCCAATCAGCCCCAGCATTTT
TRBD1	TRBV28	TRBJ1-1	-	CASRRDRGNTEAFF	TGTGCCAGCAGGAGGGACAGGGGGAACACTGAAGCTTTCTTT
-	TRBV11-2	TRBJ1-1	-	CASSVQGNTEAFF	TGTGCCAGCAGCGTACAGGGGAACACTGAAGCTTTCTTT
TRBD1	TRBV19	TRBJ1-6	few	CARVQGYSYNSPLHF	TGTGCCAGGGTACAGGGGTATTCCTATAATTCACCCCTCCACTTT
TRBD1	TRBV10-2	TRBJ1-4	few	CASSESWTGPEKLFF	TGCGCCAGCAGTGAGTCGTGGACAGGGCCTGAAAAACTGTTTTTT
TRBD1	TRBV9	TRBJ2-5	-	CASSVDRGWVETQYF	TGTGCCAGCAGCGTAGACAGGGGTTGGGTAGAGACCCAGTACTTC
-	TRBV7-9	TRBJ2-7	-	CASSSWRNPYEQYF	TGTGCCAGCAGCTCCTGGAGGAATCCCTACGAGCAGTACTTC
-	TRBV4-1	TRBJ1-5	-	CASSQERGSNQPQHF	TGCGCCAGCAGCCAAGAGCGCGGTAGCAATCAGCCCCAGCATTTT
-	TRBV25-1	TRBJ2-3	-	CASSSPKEVIPTGDTQYF	TGTGCCAGCAGTTCCCCGAAAGAGGTTATACCCACGGGGGATACGCAGTATTTT
TRBD2	TRBV2	TRBJ2-3	-	CASSGPSGGAVDTQYF	TGTGCCAGCTCGGGGCCCAGCGGGGGGGCGGTAGATACGCAGTATTTT